A single sample gave rise to the 11 T cell receptor beta chains below, sequenced in a study of vaccination effects on CD4 cells after COVID-19. Ahead of sequencing, the ViraFEST assay grew antigen-specific CD4+ T cells using viral peptide pools. The culture ran for around nine days, and then CD4+ T cells were isolated. Nobody among the vaccine recipients had prior SARS-CoV-2 infection (nucleocapsid antibodies were negative). Which antigens these TCRs recognize remains unknown. Sequencing was performed with immunoSEQ multiplex PCR; in TCRdb, only in-frame clones are kept and a portion is missing. Here the sample spans 52,000 or so clones, around 68% being singletons. Sample: CD4+ T cells from PBMCs cultured with SARS-CoV-2 spike peptides, taken before COVID-19 vaccination. These receptors were collected from a human donor who received a COVID-19 vaccine.

The CDR3 region is CASSYDRYGYTF. For the CDR3, the DNA is TGTGCCAGCAGCTACGACAGATATGGCTACACCTTC. The chain recombines TRBV6-5 with TRBJ1-2; a weak D match, TRBD1 (5 bases). With 6 bases removed from V and 5 bases from J, the gap between germline ends came to 10 bases. The CDR3 extends over 12 amino acids. From germline, CDR1 is MNHEY and CDR2 SVGAGI.

V and J are TRBV27 and TRBJ2-7; D gene unclear. Per the germline V gene, CDR1 is MNHEY and CDR2 is SMNVEV (reference sequence). V lost 6 bases and J 0 bases, leaving 12 bases between the germline ends. This CDR3 has 14 residues. CDR3 sequence reads: CASRPGPSSYEQYF. Written as DNA, the CDR3 is TGTGCCAGCAGGCCCGGGCCAAGCTCCTACGAGCAGTACTTC.

The chain uses TRBV5-1 and TRBJ1-4; D gene uncertain. This CDR3 region has 13 residues. V gave up 0 bases and J gave up 0 bases, with 0 bases separating them. In germline, CDR1 is SGHRS, CDR2 YFSETQ. The CDR3 sequence is CASSLATNEKLFF. CDR3 sequence (DNA): TGCGCCAGCAGCTTGGCAACTAATGAAAAACTGTTTTTT.

This rearrangement joins TRBV24-1 to TRBJ2-1; perhaps TRBD2 as D (5 bases). V was shortened by 5 bases and J by 7 bases, with 23 bases between the two germline ends. The germline V gene has CDR1 KGHDR and CDR2 SFDVKD. The CDR3 runs to 17 residues. CDR3 sequence: CATSVPLGGAPRNEQFF. In nucleotides, the CDR3 is TGTGCCACCAGTGTTCCCCTCGGAGGAGCCCCCCGGAATGAGCAGTTCTTC.

This clone came up once. J is TRBJ1-4 and V is TRBV27; D not resolved. Germline values: CDR1 MNHEY, CDR2 SMNVEV (reference sequence). The V end was cut by 1 base, the J end by 7 bases, with 10 bases between. CDR3 length: 14 amino acids. The CDR3 reads CASSLWQNPEKLFF. The CDR3 nucleotides read TGTGCCAGCAGTTTATGGCAGAACCCTGAAAAACTGTTTTTT.

The V gene is TRBV30, the J gene TRBJ2-3, with 12 bases identical to TRBD2. The germline CDR1 and CDR2 sequences are GTSNPN and SVGIG (reference sequence). The V and J ends lost 2 bases and 2 bases, in that order; junction bases with no gene match: 2. This CDR3 has 15 amino acids. Here the CDR3 DNA reads TGTGCCTGGAGTAGACTAGCGGGAGTCACAGATACGCAGTATTTT. This codes for CAWSRLAGVTDTQYF.

The genes are TRBV6-5 and TRBJ1-1; D is ambiguous. Trimming cost V 0 bases and J 0 bases, with 11 bases left between them. The germline gives CDR1 MNHEY, CDR2 SVGAGI. This CDR3 comprises 16 residues. CDR3 amino acids: CASSYSSGILNTEAFF. The CDR3 DNA reads TGTGCCAGCAGTTACTCATCCGGAATTTTGAACACTGAAGCTTTCTTT.

The rearrangement joins TRBV11-1 to TRBJ1-3; D is uncertain. Trimming stripped 3 bases from V and 0 bases from J, with 3 bases between. The CDR3 runs 13 residues. Germline loops: CDR1 SGHAT, CDR2 FQDESV (reference sequence). The DNA for the CDR3 is TGTGCCAGCAGCTTCTCCTCTGGAAACACCATATATTTT. Translation gives CASSFSSGNTIYF.

This clone was observed a handful of times. V gene TRBV18 combines with J gene TRBJ1-3, with D maybe TRBD1 (5 bases). Trimming shortened V by 2 bases and J by 8 bases, and 7 bases separated the two germline ends. The CDR3 extends over 12 amino acids. Germline CDR1 and CDR2: KGHSH and LQKENI. CDR3 bases: TGTGCCAGCTCACCAGGGGCGGACACCATATATTTT. It yields the protein CASSPGADTIYF.

V and J are TRBV7-2 and TRBJ1-5; D remains unclear. CDR3 size: 13 residues. The V gene's germline CDR1 is SGHTA and CDR2 FQGNSA. V was trimmed by 5 bases and J by 4 bases, leaving 9 bases between them. CDR3 nucleotides: TGTGCCAGCAGCCCCGACCGGAATCAGCCCCAGCATTTT. It translates to CASSPDRNQPQHF.

The J gene is TRBJ2-7, the V gene TRBV7-2, with 9 bases fitting TRBD1. The CDR3 totals 15 residues. V shed 5 bases and J 2 bases; nucleotides not matched to a gene: 7. CDR1 is SGHTA and CDR2 is FQGNSA in the germline V gene. The CDR3 loop is CASSVRRQGAYEQYF. As DNA, the CDR3 is TGTGCCAGCAGCGTTAGAAGACAGGGGGCCTACGAGCAGTACTTC. The complete variable domain, with remaining parts taken from reference TRBV7-2 and TRBJ2-7, reads GAGVSQSPSNKVTEKGKDVELRCDPISGHTALYWYRQSLGQGLEFLIYFQGNSAPDKSGLPSDRFSAERTGGSVSTLTIQRTQQEDSAVYLCASSVRRQGAYEQYFGPGTRLTVT.